These 14 T cell receptor beta chains were all obtained from the same sample, sequenced in a study of cytomegalovirus exposure and HLA in healthy donors. Primers for the PCR totalled 60 Vbeta and 13 Jbeta. Assay: immunoSEQ multiplex PCR; the TCRdb copy retains only in-frame clones and omits some. The data hold around 65,000 clones, with about 78% observed a single time. The sample comprised PBMCs. These receptors originate from a girl between 10 and 17 years old in good health and CMV-seropositive.

The rearrangement uses TRBV28 and TRBJ1-1, with a weak D call TRBD1 (5 bases). Deletions cut 4 bases from V and 6 bases from J, with 12 bases between. Germline V CDR1 and CDR2: MDHEN, SYDVKM. The CDR3 loop spans 13 amino acids. The CDR3 loop reads CASSSGGRAEAFF. The CDR3 coding sequence is TGTGCCAGCAGTTCGGGGGGAAGGGCTGAAGCTTTCTTT.

This chain links TRBV19 with TRBJ1-6; 8 nucleotides line up with TRBD1. The length of the CDR3 is 11 residues. Germline loops: CDR1 LNHDA, CDR2 SQIVND (reference sequence). V shed 6 bases and J 14 bases; nucleotides not matched to a gene: 3. The CDR3 spells CASRDRESLHF. CDR3 DNA sequence: TGTGCCAGTAGGGACAGGGAGTCCCTCCACTTT.

The chain links TRBV7-7 to TRBJ2-2; D might be TRBD1 (6 bases). The CDR3 loop spans 15 amino acids. In germline, CDR1 is SSHAT, CDR2 FNYEAQ (reference sequence). V shed 2 bases and J shed 7 bases, with 14 bases lying between them. The CDR3 here is CASSLNRGTSGELFF. The CDR3 DNA reads TGTGCCAGCAGCTTAAACCGTGGGACAAGCGGGGAGCTGTTTTTT.

This rearrangement joins TRBV9 to TRBJ2-5; 7 bases map to TRBD2. This CDR3 spans 15 amino acids. Germline CDR1 and CDR2: SGDLS and YYNGEE. The junction had 6 bases not matched to a gene; V was cut back by 0 bases and J by 4 bases. The CDR3 DNA reads as TGTGCCAGCAGCGTAGGAGAGGGGAGGGTAGAGACCCAGTACTTC. Protein product: CASSVGEGRVETQYF.

The gene calls are TRBV5-1 and TRBJ2-5; 11 positions agree with TRBD2. This CDR3 region has 14 residues. V dropped 8 bases and J dropped 7; count of bases not matched to a gene: 10. Germline CDR1 reads SGHRS; CDR2 reads YFSETQ. The CDR3 spells CASRLAGRLGTQYF. The CDR3 DNA follows: TGCGCCAGTCGACTAGCGGGGCGCCTGGGGACCCAGTACTTC.

Comment on this clone: Other DNA sequences in this specimen translate into the identical CDR3. The V gene is TRBV6-4, the J gene TRBJ2-3; 8 bases match TRBD1. The CDR3 has 14 residues. CDR1 MRHNA and CDR2 SNTAGT come from the germline V gene. With 4 bases clipped from V and 0 bases from J, the junction kept 0 bases outside the gene matches. The CDR3 DNA follows: TGTGCCAGCAGTGGGACAGGGAGCACAGATACGCAGTATTTT. Its protein product is CASSGTGSTDTQYF.

In its sample, this clone was seen a few times. The chain is built from TRBV28 and TRBJ1-1; D might be TRBD1 (6 bases). Trimming removed 6 bases from V and 3 bases from J, with 17 bases in between. Looked up from germline, CDR1 is MDHEN and CDR2 is SYDVKM. The CDR3 is 15 residues long. The CDR3, as DNA: TGTGCCAGCAGCCCCTGGGGGGGGCGGGACACTGAAGCTTTCTTT. This encodes CASSPWGGRDTEAFF. The full variable domain, rest sourced from reference TRBV28 and TRBJ1-1, is DVKVTQSSRYLVKRTGEKVFLECVQDMDHENMFWYRQDPGLGLRLIYFSYDVKMKEKGDIPEGYSVSREKKERFSLILESASTNQTSMYLCASSPWGGRDTEAFFGQGTRLTVV.

Note on this clone: The same CDR3 also results from other DNA sequences found in this sample. The V and J genes are TRBV9 and TRBJ1-6; 7 bases match TRBD1. Germline V CDR1 and CDR2: SGDLS, YYNGEE. V dropped 2 bases and J dropped 9; count of bases not matched to a gene: 5. This CDR3 contains 14 residues. The CDR3 spells CASSVEDRSSPLHF. Written as DNA, the CDR3 is TGTGCCAGCAGCGTGGAGGACAGGAGTTCACCCCTCCACTTT.

In its sample, this clone was seen a few times. This chain connects TRBV5-1 to TRBJ2-1; a possible D gene is TRBD2 (5 bases). V shed 0 bases and J shed 0 bases, with 13 bases lying between them. Germline loops: CDR1 SGHRS, CDR2 YFSETQ. The CDR3 covers 17 residues. This CDR3 reads CASSLEGVSSSYNEQFF. In DNA, the CDR3 is TGCGCCAGCAGCTTGGAGGGAGTCTCGAGCTCCTACAATGAGCAGTTCTTC.

This clone was observed once. The rearrangement uses TRBV10-3 and TRBJ2-6, with 9 bases fitting TRBD1. The V gene end was trimmed by 5 bases and the J gene end by 3 bases; junction bases not matched to a gene: 11. Germline V lookup: CDR1 ENHRY, CDR2 SYGVKD. The CDR3 extends over 18 amino acids. CDR3 in DNA: TGTGCCATCAGTTCGTACAGGGGGCGCTCTGATGGGGCCAACGTCCTGACTTTC. Its protein product is CAISSYRGRSDGANVLTF.

The chain recombines TRBV5-1 with TRBJ2-1; D gene unclear. This CDR3 is built from 14 residues. The germline V gene encodes CDR1 SGHRS and CDR2 YFSETQ. V dropped 0 bases and J dropped 2 bases, with 6 bases sitting between them. This CDR3 reads CASSLELAYNEQFF. The CDR3 coding sequence is TGCGCCAGCAGCTTGGAGCTAGCCTACAATGAGCAGTTCTTC.

This clone was found a few times. The chain employs TRBV28 and TRBJ1-2; D unresolved. This CDR3 has 14 residues. The germline V gene encodes CDR1 MDHEN and CDR2 SYDVKM. The ends were cut back, 5 bases at V and 1 base at J, with 11 bases in the middle. The CDR3 DNA follows: TGTGCCAGCAGTAACCTATATCGTAACTATGGCTACACCTTC. Protein: CASSNLYRNYGYTF.

The chain employs TRBV4-1 and TRBJ2-1, with 9 bases lining up with TRBD1. The V gene's germline CDR1 is MGHRA and CDR2 YSYEKL. The junction had 9 bases not matched to a gene; V was cut back by 5 bases and J by 7 bases. This CDR3 contains 15 residues. CDR3 sequence reads: CASSYPGTGPNEQFF. For the CDR3, the DNA is TGCGCCAGCAGCTACCCCGGGACAGGGCCAAATGAGCAGTTCTTC.

This chain joins TRBV2 and TRBJ1-1; 7 bases map to TRBD1. V was pared by 1 base and J by 4 bases, with 0 bases of the junction left unmatched. The CDR3 length is 13 residues. Germline V gives CDR1 SNHLY, CDR2 FYNNEI. CDR3 protein: CASSEGQGTEAFF. DNA for the CDR3: TGTGCCAGCAGTGAAGGACAGGGCACTGAAGCTTTCTTT.